Below, 29 T cell receptor beta chains from the same sample are listed, as sequenced in a study of T cells in Graves' hyperthyroidism and ophthalmopathy. Researchers amplified the TCR beta CDR3 regions from RNA transcripts. Carried out on the TCR CDR3, a first-round RT-PCR used the HTBI primer set. TCRdb re-called the multiplex PCR reads with MiXCR, one entry per CDR3 protein. Found here are roughly 200,000 distinct CDR3 sequences, less than 20% of them singletons; the top ten hold 40% to 65%. The sequenced sample was blood. The receptors come from a woman aged 45-65 years with Graves' hyperthyroidism.

The genes are TRBV28 and TRBJ2-7; the match to TRBD2 covers 8 bases. Germline V gene sequence: CDR1 MDHEN, CDR2 SYDVKM. The CDR3 has 15 residues. The junction had 8 bases not matched to a gene; V was cut back by 2 bases and J by 5 bases. The CDR3 spells CASSLPSSGYHEQYF. In DNA form, the CDR3 reads TGTGCCAGCAGTTTACCGTCTAGCGGGTACCACGAGCAGTACTTC. The full variable domain, with the rest looked up from reference TRBV28 and TRBJ2-7, is DVKVTQSSRYLVKRTGEKVFLECVQDMDHENMFWYRQDPGLGLRLIYFSYDVKMKEKGDIPEGYSVSREKKERFSLILESASTNQTSMYLCASSLPSSGYHEQYFGPGTRLTVT.

The rearrangement joins TRBV7-9 to TRBJ1-1; D not resolved. This CDR3 is built from 11 residues. The germline CDR1 and CDR2 sequences are SEHNR and FQNEAQ (reference sequence). Between the trimmed V and J ends, which lost 7 bases and 11 bases, there was a span of 14 bases. The CDR3 protein is CASTLGGNAFF. Here the CDR3 DNA reads TGTGCCAGCACCCTGGGAGGGAATGCTTTCTTT.

This clonotype was observed a few times. The CDR3 coding sequence is TGTGCCAGCACCAACCGCCGGGACTCTCAGTTCTTC. Protein sequence: CASTNRRDSQFF. This chain joins TRBV7-9 and TRBJ2-1, with D perhaps TRBD2 (6 bases). Per the germline V gene, CDR1 is SEHNR and CDR2 is FQNEAQ (reference sequence). CDR3 length: 12 amino acids. Trimming removed 7 bases at V and 13 bases at J, with 17 bases between.

The genes are TRBV20-1 and TRBJ2-6, with D possibly matching TRBD2 (5 bases). CDR1 is DFQATT and CDR2 is SNEGSKA in the germline V gene (reference sequence). The CDR3 is 16 amino acids. The V gene lost 3 bases and the J gene lost 2 bases, with 14 bases spanning the gap. The CDR3, as DNA: TGCAGTGCTAGTTCCGGAGGCCACCCTGGGGCCAACGTCCTGACTTTC. Residues: CSASSGGHPGANVLTF.

The chain joins TRBV12-5 to TRBJ2-7; D call uncertain. Trimming took off 0 bases at V and 6 bases at J, with 6 bases between the two ends. CDR3 size: 12 residues. CDR1 is LGHNT, CDR2 FRNRAP, per germline. In nucleotides, the CDR3 is TGTGCTAGTGGTTTGGTAATGAGCGAGCAGTACTTC. Translation: CASGLVMSEQYF.

This clonotype was seen repeatedly, ten times or more. The chain combines TRBV7-6 with TRBJ2-1; 8 bases fit TRBD2. Trimming cost V 5 bases and J 8 bases; bases outside gene matches: 11. CDR3 size: 15 residues. Germline V gene sequence: CDR1 SGHVS, CDR2 FNYEAQ. This chain's CDR3 is CASSALSGVKHEQFF. CDR3 in DNA: TGTGCCAGCAGCGCCCTTAGCGGGGTTAAACATGAGCAGTTCTTC.

This chain links TRBV9 with TRBJ2-2; the D is unclear. The CDR3 has 15 amino acids. The V gene's germline CDR1 is SGDLS and CDR2 YYNGEE. The ends were cut back, 4 bases at V and 4 bases at J, with 14 bases in the middle. CDR3 residues: CASSPLRALTGELFF. The CDR3 DNA follows: TGTGCCAGCAGCCCCCTTAGGGCGCTCACCGGGGAGCTGTTTTTT.

The chain employs TRBV6-1 and TRBJ2-7; 10 nucleotides align to TRBD1. J was trimmed by 7 bases and V by 3 bases; bases with no gene match: 3. Germline assignment: CDR1 MNHNS and CDR2 SASEGT. CDR3 length: 13 residues. In nucleotides, the CDR3 is TGTGCCAGCAGTGAGAGGACAGGGGGGGAGCAGTACTTC. Encoded protein: CASSERTGGEQYF.

J is TRBJ1-2 and V is TRBV7-2; TRBD1 agrees at 9 bases. The CDR3 has 15 amino acids. Trimming removed 1 base from V and 7 bases from J; junction bases left unmatched: 7. Germline V gene data show CDR1 as SGHTA and CDR2 as FQGNSA. The CDR3, as DNA: TGTGCCAGCAGCTTAGACGGGACAGGGATCTCTGGCTACACCTTC. Residues: CASSLDGTGISGYTF.

The table lists this clonotype with many counts. The V gene is TRBV2, the J gene TRBJ1-1; 9 nucleotides match TRBD1. With V trimmed by 8 bases and J by 4 bases, 5 bases remained unmatched. Germline-derived CDR1 and CDR2 are SNHLY and FYNNEI. This CDR3 comprises 13 residues. CDR3 nucleotides: TGTGCCAGCGAGGAGGACAGGGGCACTGAAGCTTTCTTT. Amino acid sequence: CASEEDRGTEAFF. Using reference TRBV2 and TRBJ1-1 for the parts outside the CDR3, the full variable domain is EPEVTQTPSHQVTQMGQEVILRCVPISNHLYFYWYRQILGQKVEFLVSFYNNEISEKSEIFDDQFSVERPDGSNFTLKIRSTKLEDSAMYFCASEEDRGTEAFFGQGTRLTVV.

This clonotype was counted ten times or more. The chain couples TRBV18 to TRBJ1-5, with TRBD1 as a possible D gene (6 bases). CDR3 length: 14 residues. V was trimmed by 5 bases and J by 1 base, leaving 9 bases between them. From germline, CDR1 is KGHSH and CDR2 LQKENI. The CDR3 coding sequence is TGTGCCAGCTCAGGGACACAGAGCAATCAGCCCCAGCATTTT. Translation: CASSGTQSNQPQHF.

At least ten counts were recorded for this clonotype. CDR3 DNA sequence: TGTGCCACCAGTGATTTTACAGGGGCGTATGGCTACACCTTC. Its protein is CATSDFTGAYGYTF. The rearrangement joins TRBV24-1 to TRBJ1-2; 7 bases fit TRBD1. CDR1 and CDR2 from the germline V gene are KGHDR and SFDVKD. This CDR3 is 14 amino acids long. V shed 1 base, J shed 5 bases, and the junction held 3 bases outside the gene matches.

This clonotype has only a few counts. V and J are TRBV12-3 or TRBV12-4 and TRBJ1-1, with 7 bases that match TRBD1. This CDR3 contains 13 residues. V was pared by 8 bases and J by 1 base, with 4 bases of the junction left unmatched. The CDR3 here is CASPDRENTEAFF. DNA for the CDR3: TGTGCCAGCCCCGACAGGGAGAACACTGAAGCTTTCTTT.

This clonotype was found many times. The chain employs TRBV6-1 and TRBJ1-1; no definite D call. V dropped 5 bases and J dropped 3 bases, with 10 bases sitting between them. The germline V gene encodes CDR1 MNHNS and CDR2 SASEGT. This CDR3 is built from 13 residues. The CDR3 loop reads CASSWGGDTEAFF. CDR3 DNA sequence: TGTGCCAGCAGTTGGGGTGGGGACACTGAAGCTTTCTTT.

The table lists this clonotype with many counts. The chain links TRBV2 to TRBJ1-4; TRBD1 is a possible D gene (6 bases). CDR1 and CDR2 (germline): SNHLY, FYNNEI. This CDR3 is 13 amino acids long. Trimming shortened V by 6 bases and J by 12 bases, and 17 bases separated the two germline ends. The CDR3 loop reads CASRQGTRRELFF. As DNA, the CDR3 is TGTGCCAGCAGGCAGGGGACCCGGAGGGAACTGTTTTTT.

The chain is built from TRBV28 and TRBJ1-5; 9 nucleotides match TRBD1. The CDR3 has 13 residues. The germline gives CDR1 MDHEN, CDR2 SYDVKM. V was clipped by 7 bases and J by 10 bases; unmatched bases: 8. This CDR3 is CASKYRGQGPQHF. DNA for the CDR3: TGTGCCAGCAAATACAGGGGGCAGGGTCCCCAGCATTTT.

This clonotype was observed many times. Mismatch with germline at one junction end may stem from a read error. The chain couples TRBV7-7 to TRBJ2-2, with TRBD1 as a possible D gene (6 bases). Germline V gene data show CDR1 as SSHAT and CDR2 as FNYEAQ (reference sequence). This CDR3 has 18 residues. The CDR3 DNA is TGTGCTAGCAGCTTAGGATCGTTATGGGGGACACCGACCGGGGAGCTGTTTTTT. Translating it yields CASSLGSLWGTPTGELFF.

This clonotype was detected ten times or more. The chain recombines TRBV11-3 with TRBJ1-1, with TRBD1 identical over 7 bases. The CDR3 extends over 16 amino acids. Germline CDR1 and CDR2: SGHNT and YENEEA. The trim removed 2 bases at V and 3 bases at J, leaving 9 bases unmatched. In nucleotides, the CDR3 is TGTGCCAGCAGCTTACCCCGACAGGGCGGGGACACTGAAGCTTTCTTT. Its protein is CASSLPRQGGDTEAFF.

The V gene is TRBV11-2, the J gene TRBJ1-2; TRBD1 matches 11 bases. The CDR3 loop spans 16 amino acids. Germline trimming cut 0 bases from V and 8 bases from J; bases unmatched to any gene: 8. Germline V CDR1 and CDR2: SGHAT, FQNNGV. CDR3 loop: CASSLDGTGGFGGYTF. The CDR3 DNA reads TGTGCCAGCAGCTTAGATGGGACAGGGGGGTTCGGCGGCTACACCTTC.

This clonotype was observed many times. The V gene is TRBV2, the J gene TRBJ2-1, with 8 bases aligning to TRBD2. Germline loops: CDR1 SNHLY, CDR2 FYNNEI. This CDR3 contains 15 residues. The trim removed 6 bases at V and 0 bases at J, leaving 4 bases unmatched. The DNA of the CDR3 is TGTGCCAGCAGAGAACTAGCGGCCTCCTACAATGAGCAGTTCTTC. This translates into CASRELAASYNEQFF.

This clonotype was found a few times. A read error may account for a junction end that differs from germline. The chain has TRBV19 and TRBJ1-1; D gene ambiguous. The germline gives CDR1 LNHDA, CDR2 SQIVND (reference sequence). This CDR3 has 14 residues. DNA of the CDR3: TGTGCCAGTAGGATAGGAACAAATGTCGCTGAAGCTTTCTTT. Protein: CASRIGTNVAEAFF.

This clonotype has just a few counts. The chain uses TRBV10-3 and TRBJ1-3, with D possibly being TRBD1 (5 bases). CDR3 size: 17 residues. CDR1 is ENHRY, CDR2 SYGVKD, per germline. The V end lost 0 bases, the J end lost 0 bases, and 12 bases lay between the germline ends. CDR3 DNA sequence: TGTGCCATCAGTGAGTCCCCGGACGGACACTCTGGAAACACCATATATTTT. It encodes CAISESPDGHSGNTIYF.

This clonotype was counted many times. The J gene is TRBJ2-1, the V gene TRBV6-5; the D is unclear. V was trimmed by 2 bases and J by 2 bases, leaving 10 bases between them. CDR3 length: 15 amino acids. The germline V gene encodes CDR1 MNHEY and CDR2 SVGAGI. The CDR3 DNA follows: TGTGCCAGCAGTTACGGTCAGGCCGCCTACAATGAGCAGTTCTTC. It encodes CASSYGQAAYNEQFF.

This clonotype was seen at least ten times. This chain connects TRBV20-1 to TRBJ2-7; D is uncertain. Germline V gives CDR1 DFQATT, CDR2 SNEGSKA (reference sequence). This CDR3 region has 14 residues. Trimming stripped 6 bases from V and 3 bases from J, with 18 bases between. The CDR3 DNA sequence: TGCAGTGCCCGGGCCCCGCCCATGAACTACGAGCAGTACTTC. Its protein product is CSARAPPMNYEQYF.

This clonotype was seen many times. This chain connects TRBV5-5 to TRBJ2-7, with D hard to call. V lost 0 bases, J lost 4 bases, and 14 bases lay in between. Germline CDR1 SGHKS, CDR2 YYEKEE (reference sequence). This CDR3 is 15 amino acids long. CDR3 region: CASSLDSGMLYEQYF. The CDR3, as DNA: TGTGCCAGCAGCTTGGATTCCGGAATGTTGTACGAGCAGTACTTC.

The gene calls are TRBV14 and TRBJ2-5; tentative D call: TRBD2 (6 bases). The V gene's germline CDR1 is SGHDN and CDR2 FVKESK. There are 15 residues in the CDR3. V gave up 0 bases and J gave up 4 bases, with 12 bases separating them. The CDR3 DNA reads as TGTGCCAGCAGCCAAGATTACGGGGGTCCAGAGACCCAGTACTTC. Translation: CASSQDYGGPETQYF.

This clonotype was seen many times. This chain uses TRBV2 with TRBJ2-3, with TRBD1 identical over 10 bases. This CDR3 is built from 15 residues. The trim removed 6 bases at V and 1 base at J, leaving 4 bases unmatched. CDR1 and CDR2 from the germline V gene are SNHLY and FYNNEI. CDR3 sequence (DNA): TGTGCCAGCAGCCGGGACAGGGGAGGCACAGATACGCAGTATTTT. Residues: CASSRDRGGTDTQYF.

The gene calls are TRBV30 and TRBJ1-1; 10 positions match TRBD1. CDR1 GTSNPN and CDR2 SVGIG come from the germline V gene (reference sequence). J gave up 4 bases and V 4 bases, and 6 bases lay outside the gene matches. The length of the CDR3 is 14 residues. The CDR3 protein is CAWKTGGLRTEAFF. The DNA for the CDR3 is TGTGCCTGGAAGACAGGGGGCCTTCGCACTGAAGCTTTCTTT.

Turning to this clonotype: One base away lies a much larger clone, so this may be a sequencing read error. This chain links TRBV3-1 with TRBJ2-1; a weak D match, TRBD2 (5 bases). Germline V gene sequence: CDR1 LGHDT, CDR2 YNNKEL (reference sequence). This CDR3 has 17 amino acids. CDR3 DNA sequence: TGTGCCAGCAGCCAAGTGGTAACGGGGAGCTCCTACAATGGGCAGTTCTTC. It codes for CASSQVVTGSSYNGQFF.